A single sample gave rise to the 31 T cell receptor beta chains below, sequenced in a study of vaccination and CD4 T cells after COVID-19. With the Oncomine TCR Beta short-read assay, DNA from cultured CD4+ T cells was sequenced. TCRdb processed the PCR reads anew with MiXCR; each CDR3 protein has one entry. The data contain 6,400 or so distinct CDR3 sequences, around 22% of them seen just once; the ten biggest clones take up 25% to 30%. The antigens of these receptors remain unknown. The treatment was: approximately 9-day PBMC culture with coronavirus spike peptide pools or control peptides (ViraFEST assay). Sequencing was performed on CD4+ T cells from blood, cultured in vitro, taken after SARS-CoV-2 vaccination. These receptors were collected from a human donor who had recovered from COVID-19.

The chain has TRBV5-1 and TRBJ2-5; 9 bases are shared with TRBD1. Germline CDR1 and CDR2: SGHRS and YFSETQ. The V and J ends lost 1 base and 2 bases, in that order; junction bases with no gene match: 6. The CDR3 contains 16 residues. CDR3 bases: TGCGCCAGCAGCTTGAGAGGACAGGGGAATCAAGAGACCCAGTACTTC. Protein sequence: CASSLRGQGNQETQYF.

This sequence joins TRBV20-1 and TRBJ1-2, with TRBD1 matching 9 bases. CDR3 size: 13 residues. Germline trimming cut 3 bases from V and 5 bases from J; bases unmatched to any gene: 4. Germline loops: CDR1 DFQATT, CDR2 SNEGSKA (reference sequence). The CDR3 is CSARTGGEYGYTF. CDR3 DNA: TGCAGTGCTAGGACAGGGGGGGAATATGGCTACACCTTC.

CDR3 coding DNA: TGTGCCAGCAGTGAAGCGACAGTTGAGCAGTTCTTC. This encodes CASSEATVEQFF. The chain recombines TRBV2 with TRBJ2-1; the D gene is possibly TRBD1 (5 bases). The CDR3 spans 12 residues. Trimming left V 0 bases short and J 9 bases short, with 6 bases between. Looked up from germline, CDR1 is SNHLY and CDR2 is FYNNEI.

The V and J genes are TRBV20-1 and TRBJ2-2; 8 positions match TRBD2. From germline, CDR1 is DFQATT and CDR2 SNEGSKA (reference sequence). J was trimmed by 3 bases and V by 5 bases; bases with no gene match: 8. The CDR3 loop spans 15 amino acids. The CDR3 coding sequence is TGCAGTGCTTTACCGGGGGGGTTGGACACCGGGGAGCTGTTTTTT. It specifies CSALPGGLDTGELFF.

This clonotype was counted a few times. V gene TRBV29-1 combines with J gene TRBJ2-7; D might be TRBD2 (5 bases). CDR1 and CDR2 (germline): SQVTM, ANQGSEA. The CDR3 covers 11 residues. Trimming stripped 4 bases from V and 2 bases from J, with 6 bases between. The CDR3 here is CSVAEAYEQYF. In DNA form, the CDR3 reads TGCAGCGTTGCGGAGGCCTACGAGCAGTACTTC.

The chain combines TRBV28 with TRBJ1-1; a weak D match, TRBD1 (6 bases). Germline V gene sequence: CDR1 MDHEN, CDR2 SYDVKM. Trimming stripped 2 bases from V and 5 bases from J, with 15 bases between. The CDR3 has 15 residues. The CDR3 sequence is CASSLRMGGRTEAFF. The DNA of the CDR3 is TGTGCCAGCAGTTTAAGGATGGGGGGCAGGACTGAAGCTTTCTTT.

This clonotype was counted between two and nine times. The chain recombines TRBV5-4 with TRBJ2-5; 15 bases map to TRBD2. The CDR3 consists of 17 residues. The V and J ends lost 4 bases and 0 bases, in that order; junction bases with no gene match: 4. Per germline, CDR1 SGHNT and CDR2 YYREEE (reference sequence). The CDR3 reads CASSPGLAGGYQETQYF. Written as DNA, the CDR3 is TGTGCCAGCAGCCCCGGACTAGCGGGGGGGTACCAAGAGACCCAGTACTTC. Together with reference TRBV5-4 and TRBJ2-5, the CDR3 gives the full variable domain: ETGVTQSPTHLIKTRGQQVTLRCSSQSGHNTVSWYQQALGQGPQFIFQYYREEENGRGNFPPRFSGLQFPNYSSELNVNALELDDSALYLCASSPGLAGGYQETQYFGPGTRLLVL.

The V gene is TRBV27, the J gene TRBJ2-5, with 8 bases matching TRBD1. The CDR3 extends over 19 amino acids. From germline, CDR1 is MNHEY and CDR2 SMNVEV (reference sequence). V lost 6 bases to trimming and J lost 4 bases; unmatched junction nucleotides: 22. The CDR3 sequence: CASRLHATRTGLGGETQYF. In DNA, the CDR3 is TGTGCCAGCAGACTTCACGCAACGAGGACAGGGCTTGGGGGAGAGACCCAGTACTTC.

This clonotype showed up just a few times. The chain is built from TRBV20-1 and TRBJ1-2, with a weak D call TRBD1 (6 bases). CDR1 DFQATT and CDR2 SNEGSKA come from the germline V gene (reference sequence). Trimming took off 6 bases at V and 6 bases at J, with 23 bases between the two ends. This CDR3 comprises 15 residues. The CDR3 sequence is CSADDSGTNTDGYTF. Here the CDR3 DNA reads TGCAGTGCGGACGATTCCGGGACAAACACCGATGGCTACACCTTC.

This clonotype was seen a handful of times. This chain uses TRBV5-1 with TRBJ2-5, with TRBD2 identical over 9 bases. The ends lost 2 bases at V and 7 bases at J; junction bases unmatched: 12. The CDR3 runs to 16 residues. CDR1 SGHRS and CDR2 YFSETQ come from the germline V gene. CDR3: CASSFLAGRSLGTQYF. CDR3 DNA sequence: TGCGCCAGCAGCTTCCTAGCGGGGCGTAGCCTGGGGACCCAGTACTTC. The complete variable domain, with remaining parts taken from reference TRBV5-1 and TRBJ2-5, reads KAGVTQTPRYLIKTRGQQVTLSCSPISGHRSVSWYQQTPGQGLQFLFEYFSETQRNKGNFPGRFSGRQFSNSRSEMNVSTLELGDSALYLCASSFLAGRSLGTQYFGPGTRLLVL.

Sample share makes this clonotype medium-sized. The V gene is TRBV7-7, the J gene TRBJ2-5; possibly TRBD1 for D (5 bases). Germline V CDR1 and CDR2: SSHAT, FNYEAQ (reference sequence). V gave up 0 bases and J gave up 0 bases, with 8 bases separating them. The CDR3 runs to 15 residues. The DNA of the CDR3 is TGTGCCAGCAGCTTAGCGCCAGGGAACCAAGAGACCCAGTACTTC. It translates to CASSLAPGNQETQYF.

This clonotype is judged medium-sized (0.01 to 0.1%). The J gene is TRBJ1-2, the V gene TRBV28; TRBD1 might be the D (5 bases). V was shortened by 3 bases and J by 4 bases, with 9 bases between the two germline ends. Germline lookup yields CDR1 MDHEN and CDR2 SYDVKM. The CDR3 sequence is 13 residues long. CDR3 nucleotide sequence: TGTGCCAGCAGTTTTGGGGGAGGCTATGGCTACACCTTC. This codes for CASSFGGGYGYTF.

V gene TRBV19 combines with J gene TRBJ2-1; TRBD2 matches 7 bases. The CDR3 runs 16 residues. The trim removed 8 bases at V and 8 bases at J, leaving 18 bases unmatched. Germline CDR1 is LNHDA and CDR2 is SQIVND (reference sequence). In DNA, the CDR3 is TGTGCCAGTGGGTCACTCGGGGAGGGGCCTTTAGATGAGCAGTTCTTC. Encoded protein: CASGSLGEGPLDEQFF.

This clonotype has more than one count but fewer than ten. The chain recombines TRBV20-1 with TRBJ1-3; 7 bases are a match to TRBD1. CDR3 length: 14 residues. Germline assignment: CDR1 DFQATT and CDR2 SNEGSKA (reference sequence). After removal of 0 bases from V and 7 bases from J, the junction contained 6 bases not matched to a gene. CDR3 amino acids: CSARDQTGRNTIYF. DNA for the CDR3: TGCAGTGCTAGAGATCAGACAGGGAGGAACACCATATATTTT.

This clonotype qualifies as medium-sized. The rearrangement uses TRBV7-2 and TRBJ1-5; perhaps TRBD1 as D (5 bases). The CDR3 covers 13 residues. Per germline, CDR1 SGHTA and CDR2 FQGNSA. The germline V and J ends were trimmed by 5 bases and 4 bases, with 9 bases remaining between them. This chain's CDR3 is CASSVRGNQPQHF. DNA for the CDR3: TGTGCCAGCAGCGTTCGGGGGAATCAGCCCCAGCATTTT.

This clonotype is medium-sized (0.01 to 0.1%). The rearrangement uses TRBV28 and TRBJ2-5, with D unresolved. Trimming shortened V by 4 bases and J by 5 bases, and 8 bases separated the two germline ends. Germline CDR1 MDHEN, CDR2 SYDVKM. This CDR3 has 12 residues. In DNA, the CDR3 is TGTGCCAGCAGTTCCATGGCGGAGACCCAGTACTTC. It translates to CASSSMAETQYF.

CDR3 sequence: CASSLEIGWAYGYTF. The DNA for the CDR3 is TGTGCCAGCAGCTTAGAGATAGGGTGGGCCTATGGCTACACCTTC. V gene TRBV11-2 combines with J gene TRBJ1-2; D unclear. V was cut by 0 bases and J by 4 bases, with 12 bases left in between. This CDR3 is 15 amino acids long. Germline CDR1 SGHAT, CDR2 FQNNGV.

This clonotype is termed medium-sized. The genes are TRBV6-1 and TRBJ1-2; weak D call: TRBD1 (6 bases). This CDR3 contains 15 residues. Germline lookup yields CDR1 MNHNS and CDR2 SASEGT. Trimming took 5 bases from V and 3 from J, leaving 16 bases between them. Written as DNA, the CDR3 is TGTGCCAGCAGTCATCCCCGGGGGGGCGACTATGGCTACACCTTC. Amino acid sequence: CASSHPRGGDYGYTF.

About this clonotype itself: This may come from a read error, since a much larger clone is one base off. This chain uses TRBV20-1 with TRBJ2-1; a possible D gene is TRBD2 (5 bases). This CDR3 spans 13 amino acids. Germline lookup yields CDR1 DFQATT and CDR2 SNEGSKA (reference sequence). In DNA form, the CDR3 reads TGCAGTACTAGAGCTAGTCGGGCCAATGAGCAGTTCTTC. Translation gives CSTRASRANEQFF.

The CDR3 region has the DNA TGTGCCAGCAGCTTAGATTTCGGTCAGCCCCAGCATTTT. As protein: CASSLDFGQPQHF. V and J are TRBV7-8 and TRBJ1-5, with D unresolved. Trimming took 1 base from V and 6 from J, leaving 7 bases between them. This CDR3 comprises 13 residues. The germline V gene has CDR1 SGHVS and CDR2 FQNEAQ.

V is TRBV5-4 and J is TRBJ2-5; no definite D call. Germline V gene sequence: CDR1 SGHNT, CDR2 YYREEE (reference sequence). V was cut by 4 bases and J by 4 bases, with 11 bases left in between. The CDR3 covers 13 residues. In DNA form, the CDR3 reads TGTGCCAGCAGCCGGGCCCTTCGAGAGACCCAGTACTTC. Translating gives CASSRALRETQYF.

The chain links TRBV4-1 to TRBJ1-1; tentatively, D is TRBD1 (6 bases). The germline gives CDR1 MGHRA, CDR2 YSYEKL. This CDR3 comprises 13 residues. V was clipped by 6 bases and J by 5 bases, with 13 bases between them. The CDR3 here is CASSLDRGTEAFF. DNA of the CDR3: TGCGCCAGCAGTCTTGATAGGGGGACTGAAGCTTTCTTT.

CDR3 DNA: TGTGCCAGTAGTCAGAGGGGTCAGGCAGATACGCAGTATTTT. It is translated as CASSQRGQADTQYF. V gene TRBV19 combines with J gene TRBJ2-3, with D tentatively TRBD1 or TRBD2 (5 bases each). Germline V gene sequence: CDR1 LNHDA, CDR2 SQIVND (reference sequence). This CDR3 has 14 amino acids. Trimming left V 5 bases short and J 4 bases short, with 13 bases between.

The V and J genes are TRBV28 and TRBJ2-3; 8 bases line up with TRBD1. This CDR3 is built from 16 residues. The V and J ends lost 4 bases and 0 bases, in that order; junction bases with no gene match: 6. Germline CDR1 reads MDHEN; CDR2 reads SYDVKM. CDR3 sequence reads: CASSSEWTGSTDTQYF. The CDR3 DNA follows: TGTGCCAGCAGTTCCGAGTGGACAGGGAGCACAGATACGCAGTATTTT.

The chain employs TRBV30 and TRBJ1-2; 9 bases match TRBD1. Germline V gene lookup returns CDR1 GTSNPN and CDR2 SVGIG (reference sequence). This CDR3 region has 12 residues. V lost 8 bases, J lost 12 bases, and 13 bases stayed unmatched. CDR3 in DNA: TGTGCCGGCAGACAGGGGGGGATAGGGAACACCTTC. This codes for CAGRQGGIGNTF.

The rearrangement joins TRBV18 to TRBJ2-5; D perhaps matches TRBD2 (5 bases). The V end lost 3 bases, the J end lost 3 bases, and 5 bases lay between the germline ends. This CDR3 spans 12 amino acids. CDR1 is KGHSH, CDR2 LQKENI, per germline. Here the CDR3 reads CASSPGKETQYF. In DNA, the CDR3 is TGTGCCAGCTCACCCGGGAAAGAGACCCAGTACTTC.

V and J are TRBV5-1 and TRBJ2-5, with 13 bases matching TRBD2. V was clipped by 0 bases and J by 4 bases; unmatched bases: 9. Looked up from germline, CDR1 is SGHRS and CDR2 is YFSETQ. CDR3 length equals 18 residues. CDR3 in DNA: TGCGCCAGCAGCTTGGGGACTAGCGGGAGCGGTTGGGGAGAGACCCAGTACTTC. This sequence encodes CASSLGTSGSGWGETQYF.

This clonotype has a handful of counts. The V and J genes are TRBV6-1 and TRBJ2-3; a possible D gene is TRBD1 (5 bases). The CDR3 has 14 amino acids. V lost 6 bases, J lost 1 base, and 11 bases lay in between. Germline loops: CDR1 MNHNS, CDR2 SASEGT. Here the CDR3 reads CASRLDTRTDTQYF. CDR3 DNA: TGTGCCAGCAGATTGGACACCCGCACAGATACGCAGTATTTT.

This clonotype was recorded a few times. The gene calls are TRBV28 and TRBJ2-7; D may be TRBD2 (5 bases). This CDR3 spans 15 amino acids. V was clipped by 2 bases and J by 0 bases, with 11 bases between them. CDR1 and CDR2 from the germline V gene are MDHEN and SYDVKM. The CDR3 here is CASSLGLASSYEQYF. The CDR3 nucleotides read TGTGCCAGCAGTTTAGGACTCGCGAGCTCCTACGAGCAGTACTTC.

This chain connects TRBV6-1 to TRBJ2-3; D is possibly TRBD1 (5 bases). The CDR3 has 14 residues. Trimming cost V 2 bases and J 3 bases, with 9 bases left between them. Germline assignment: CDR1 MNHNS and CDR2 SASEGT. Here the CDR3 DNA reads TGTGCCAGCAGTGAAAGAAAGGGGACAGATACGCAGTATTTT. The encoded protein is CASSERKGTDTQYF.

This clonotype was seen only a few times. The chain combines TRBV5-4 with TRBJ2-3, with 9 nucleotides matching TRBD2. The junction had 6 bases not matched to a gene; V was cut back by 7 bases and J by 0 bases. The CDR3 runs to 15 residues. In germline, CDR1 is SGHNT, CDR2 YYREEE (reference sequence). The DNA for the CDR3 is TGTGCCAGCGCTCGGGCGGGGGGGAGCACAGATACGCAGTATTTT. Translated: CASARAGGSTDTQYF.